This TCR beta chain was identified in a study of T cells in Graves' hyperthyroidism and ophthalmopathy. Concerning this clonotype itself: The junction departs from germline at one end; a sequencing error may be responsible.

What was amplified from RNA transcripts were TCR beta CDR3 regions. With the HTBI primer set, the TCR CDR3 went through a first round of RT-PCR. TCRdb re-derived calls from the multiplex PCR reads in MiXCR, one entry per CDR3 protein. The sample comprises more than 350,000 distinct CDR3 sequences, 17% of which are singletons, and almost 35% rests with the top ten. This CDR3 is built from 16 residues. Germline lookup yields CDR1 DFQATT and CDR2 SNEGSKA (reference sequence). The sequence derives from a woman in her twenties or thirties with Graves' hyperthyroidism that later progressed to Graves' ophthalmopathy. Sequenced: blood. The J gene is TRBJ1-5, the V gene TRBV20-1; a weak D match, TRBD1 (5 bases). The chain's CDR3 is CSAATPGDETNQPQHF. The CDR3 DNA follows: TGCAGTGCTGCAACCCCGGGGGACGAGACGAATCAACCCCAGCATTTT.